The 21 T cell receptor beta chains presented below share a single source sample, sequenced in a study of T cells in Graves' hyperthyroidism and ophthalmopathy. Amplification yielded TCR beta CDR3 regions, with RNA transcripts as the source. An initial round of RT-PCR targeting the TCR CDR3 relied on the HTBI primer set. TCRdb ran MiXCR on the multiplex PCR reads and lists one entry per CDR3 protein. The data contain around 500,000 distinct CDR3 sequences, approximately 14% of them singletons. The sample taken for sequencing was blood. These receptors all come from a woman aged 18-29 years with Graves' hyperthyroidism.

This clonotype was detected ten times or more. The chain has TRBV24-1 and TRBJ1-1; no clear D gene. The germline V gene has CDR1 KGHDR and CDR2 SFDVKD. The CDR3 loop spans 12 amino acids. V dropped 2 bases and J dropped 4 bases, with 4 bases sitting between them. CDR3 sequence (DNA): TGTGCCACCAGTGATTGGGGCACTGAAGCTTTCTTT. Its protein product is CATSDWGTEAFF.

This chain connects TRBV7-7 to TRBJ2-3; D may be TRBD1 or TRBD2 (5 bases each). Trimming pared 2 bases from V and 2 bases from J, leaving 11 bases between. The CDR3 runs 15 residues. The germline V gene has CDR1 SSHAT and CDR2 FNYEAQ (reference sequence). CDR3 sequence: CASSLLTGPTDTQYF. Here the CDR3 DNA reads TGTGCCAGCAGCTTATTAACGGGACCCACAGATACGCAGTATTTT.

With respect to this clonotype: A much larger clone sits a single nucleotide away, making a read error possible. The chain recombines TRBV6-5 with TRBJ2-3; D remains ambiguous. The CDR3 runs to 13 residues. Germline CDR1 is MNHEY and CDR2 is SVGAGI. The CDR3 region has the DNA TGTGCCGGCAGTTACCGGTGGGGAGATACGCAGTATTTT. Protein sequence: CAGSYRWGDTQYF.

Ten or more counts support this clonotype. This chain connects TRBV24-1 to TRBJ2-3, with D perhaps TRBD1 (5 bases). V was clipped by 4 bases and J by 0 bases, with 16 bases between them. CDR3 length: 17 amino acids. From germline, CDR1 is KGHDR and CDR2 SFDVKD. CDR3 nucleotides: TGTGCCACCAGTGACCACAGGACATCCGTTAGCACAGATACGCAGTATTTT. Translation: CATSDHRTSVSTDTQYF.

The DNA of the CDR3 is TGTGCCAGCAGCCCCCAGCCGGGACTGAACACTGAAGCTTTCTTT. Translation gives CASSPQPGLNTEAFF. V and J are TRBV11-3 and TRBJ1-1; TRBD1 is a possible D gene (5 bases). The CDR3 covers 15 residues. Germline V gene sequence: CDR1 SGHNT, CDR2 YENEEA. With 5 bases removed from V and 0 bases from J, the gap between germline ends came to 13 bases.

This clonotype was found many times. This chain uses TRBV7-3 with TRBJ2-5; 7 bases are shared with TRBD2. CDR3 length: 14 residues. In germline, CDR1 is SGHTA, CDR2 FQGTGA. V shed 5 bases, J shed 2 bases, and the junction held 5 bases outside the gene matches. CDR3 in DNA: TGTGCCAGCAGCAATGGCGGGGGTCAAGAGACCCAGTACTTC. As protein: CASSNGGGQETQYF.

This clonotype was found a few times. The rearrangement uses TRBV27 and TRBJ2-1, with D perhaps given as TRBD1 or TRBD2 (5 bases each). Per germline, CDR1 MNHEY and CDR2 SMNVEV (reference sequence). There are 15 residues in the CDR3. With 3 bases removed from V and 4 bases from J, the gap between germline ends came to 13 bases. CDR3 loop: CASSFRGVSYNEQFF. CDR3 sequence (DNA): TGTGCCAGCAGTTTTAGGGGAGTATCGTACAATGAGCAGTTCTTC.

This clonotype was recorded at least ten times. The chain links TRBV24-1 to TRBJ2-2; 10 bases align to TRBD1. The CDR3 totals 14 residues. J gave up 10 bases and V 10 bases, and 11 bases lay outside the gene matches. The germline CDR1 and CDR2 sequences are KGHDR and SFDVKD. The CDR3, as DNA: TGTGCCACATGCCGGACAGGGGGTCGGGAGGAGCTGTTTTTT. This encodes CATCRTGGREELFF.

This clonotype was detected ten times or more. The CDR3 coding sequence is TGTGCCAGCAGTTACTCGGGGGGTCGGGAGCAGTACTTC. This encodes CASSYSGGREQYF. The gene calls are TRBV6-5 and TRBJ2-7; a possible D gene is TRBD2 (6 bases). Germline assignment: CDR1 MNHEY and CDR2 SVGAGI. Trimming took 0 bases from V and 7 from J, leaving 10 bases between them. CDR3 size: 13 residues.

This clonotype showed up many times. The chain combines TRBV11-2 with TRBJ2-7, with TRBD1 matching 8 bases. The CDR3 covers 16 residues. Germline V gene lookup returns CDR1 SGHAT and CDR2 FQNNGV. J lost 2 bases, V lost 1 base, and 7 bases had no gene match. The CDR3 is CASSLGGGQATYEQYV. DNA of the CDR3: TGTGCCAGCAGCTTAGGAGGGGGACAGGCGACCTACGAGCAGTACGTC.

This clonotype was counted many times. This chain links TRBV6-1 with TRBJ1-2, with 8 bases lining up with TRBD1. Losses at the gene ends were 7 bases for V and 4 bases for J; bases not matched to a gene: 11. The CDR3 covers 15 residues. The germline V gene encodes CDR1 MNHNS and CDR2 SASEGT. CDR3 nucleotide sequence: TGTGCCAGCACCCCGGGGGGCAGGGGGCTCTATGGCTACACCTTC. It codes for CASTPGGRGLYGYTF.

The chain employs TRBV4-1 and TRBJ2-7, with TRBD2 matching 8 bases. Looked up from germline, CDR1 is MGHRA and CDR2 is YSYEKL. V lost 0 bases and J lost 3; bases outside the gene matches: 13. CDR3 length: 18 amino acids. CDR3 coding DNA: TGCGCCAGCAGCCAAGAACTGGGGGGACTAGACCTACTCTACGAGCAGTACGTC. It translates to CASSQELGGLDLLYEQYV.

This clonotype was detected many times. The chain employs TRBV5-1 and TRBJ2-3; D might be TRBD2 (6 bases). V was shortened by 4 bases and J by 2 bases, with 8 bases between the two germline ends. This CDR3 has 13 residues. Germline V CDR1 and CDR2: SGHRS, YFSETQ. The DNA for the CDR3 is TGCGCCAGCAGCACGGGGGACACAGATACGCAGTATTTT. This sequence encodes CASSTGDTDTQYF.

This clonotype appeared many times. The V gene is TRBV7-2, the J gene TRBJ2-1; 8 bases match TRBD2. Germline values: CDR1 SGHTA, CDR2 FQGNSA. Trimming cost V 0 bases and J 2 bases; bases outside gene matches: 3. The CDR3 is made up of 16 amino acids. The DNA for the CDR3 is TGTGCCAGCAGCTTAGCGACTAGCGCACCCTACAATGAGCAGTTCTTC. Translating gives CASSLATSAPYNEQFF.

This clonotype came up many times. V and J are TRBV5-1 and TRBJ2-5; TRBD2 agrees at 8 bases. V lost 0 bases and J lost 5; bases outside the gene matches: 6. The CDR3 consists of 15 residues. Looked up from germline, CDR1 is SGHRS and CDR2 is YFSETQ. DNA for the CDR3: TGCGCCAGCAGCTTGGGCCGGGGGGGATCGGAGACCCAGTACTTC. This codes for CASSLGRGGSETQYF.

This clonotype has at least ten counts. V and J are TRBV7-3 and TRBJ2-2; the D call may be TRBD1 or TRBD2 (5 bases each). CDR3 length equals 14 residues. The germline V and J ends were trimmed by 2 bases and 6 bases, with 10 bases remaining between them. Germline values: CDR1 SGHTA, CDR2 FQGTGA. CDR3 loop: CASSLQGESGELFF. Written as DNA, the CDR3 is TGTGCCAGCAGCTTACAGGGAGAGTCCGGGGAGCTGTTTTTT.

This clonotype appeared many times. This chain connects TRBV12-5 to TRBJ2-4; TRBD1 might be the D (7 bases). There are 16 residues in the CDR3. In germline, CDR1 is LGHNT, CDR2 FRNRAP. The V end lost 2 bases, the J end lost 2 bases, and 13 bases lay between the germline ends. CDR3 residues: CASGLHPGGPKNIQYF. The CDR3 DNA reads as TGTGCTAGTGGTTTGCACCCAGGGGGGCCCAAAAACATTCAGTACTTC. Based on the CDR3 plus reference TRBV12-5 and TRBJ2-4, the full variable domain is DARVTQTPRHKVTEMGQEVTMRCQPILGHNTVFWYRQTMMQGLELLAYFRNRAPLDDSGMPKDRFSAEMPDATLATLKIQPSEPRDSAVYFCASGLHPGGPKNIQYFGAGTRLSVL.

This clonotype has ten or more counts. The CDR3 DNA sequence: TGTGCCAGCAGTGAAGGACAGGGCTATGGCTACACCTTC. It is translated as CASSEGQGYGYTF. The chain is built from TRBV6-1 and TRBJ1-2, with 7 bases identical to TRBD1. Germline V lookup: CDR1 MNHNS, CDR2 SASEGT. With 1 base clipped from V and 4 bases from J, the junction kept 0 bases outside the gene matches. This CDR3 has 13 residues.

The chain carries TRBV7-2 and TRBJ1-6; weak D call: TRBD1 (5 bases). V was trimmed by 0 bases and J by 9 bases, leaving 12 bases between them. The CDR3 covers 15 residues. Germline loops: CDR1 SGHTA, CDR2 FQGNSA. The CDR3 protein is CASSLARQGPSPLHF. CDR3 nucleotides: TGTGCCAGCAGCTTAGCCCGCCAGGGACCTTCACCCCTCCACTTT.

This clonotype showed up many times. The J gene is TRBJ2-1, the V gene TRBV3-1; D gene uncertain. This CDR3 region has 14 residues. V was trimmed by 4 bases and J by 5 bases, leaving 12 bases between them. From germline, CDR1 is LGHDT and CDR2 YNNKEL (reference sequence). In nucleotides, the CDR3 is TGTGCCAGCAGCCCCCCTAATCCAAACAATGAGCAGTTCTTC. Protein: CASSPPNPNNEQFF.

The chain combines TRBV11-3 with TRBJ2-3; TRBD2 matches 9 bases. J was trimmed by 3 bases and V by 3 bases; bases with no gene match: 7. This CDR3 spans 16 amino acids. The germline CDR1 and CDR2 sequences are SGHNT and YENEEA. CDR3 in amino acids: CASSFSGGRETDTQYF. The CDR3 DNA reads TGTGCCAGCAGCTTCTCCGGCGGGAGGGAAACAGATACGCAGTATTTT.